This is a list of T cell receptor beta chains from one sample in a study of blood T cell repertoires in COVID-19. Clones were read by immunoSEQ multiplex PCR, and TCRdb kept only the in-frame ones, dropping some. The data contain roughly 200,000 clones, around 83% of them singletons. The sample comprised PBMCs or T cells enriched from blood (not recorded which). These receptors all come from a woman aged 25 to 39 who had been exposed to COVID-19. Both conserved end residues are part of each CDR3.

TRBV5-6	TRBJ2-3	CASSLINGESTDTQYF
TRBV5-1	TRBJ2-5	CASSLADPGGVETQYF
TRBV18	TRBJ2-6	CASSPPIVYSGANVLTF
TRBV7-2	TRBJ1-6	CASSQRGTGPNSPLHF
TRBV29-1	TRBJ1-2	CSVDRQGAVGYGYTF
TRBV19	TRBJ1-5	CASSPGTGQNQPQHF
TRBV7-2	TRBJ1-6	CASSLEWNSPLHF
TRBV5-1	TRBJ1-1	CASSPGNTEAFF
TRBV15	TRBJ1-2	CATSKVVTGRYGYTF
TRBV4-1	TRBJ2-3	CASSQGRAIAGPKTGDTQYF
TRBV10-3	TRBJ2-3	CAISESETGGYTQYF